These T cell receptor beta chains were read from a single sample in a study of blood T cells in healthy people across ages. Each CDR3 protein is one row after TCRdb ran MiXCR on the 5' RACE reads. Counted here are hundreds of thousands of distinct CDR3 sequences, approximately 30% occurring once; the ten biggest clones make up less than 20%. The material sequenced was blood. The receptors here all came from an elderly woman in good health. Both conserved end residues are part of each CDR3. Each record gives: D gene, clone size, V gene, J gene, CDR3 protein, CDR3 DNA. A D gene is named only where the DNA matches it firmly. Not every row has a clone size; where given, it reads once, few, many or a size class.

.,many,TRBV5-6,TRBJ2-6,CASSEAGANVLTF,TGTGCCAGCAGCGAAGCTGGGGCCAACGTCCTGACTTTC
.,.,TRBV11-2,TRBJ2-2,CASSLFLLGKNTGELFF,TGTGCCAGCAGCTTATTCCTCCTGGGAAAGAACACCGGGGAGCTGTTTTTT
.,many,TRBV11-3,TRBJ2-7,CASSLSDHEQYF,TGTGCCAGCAGCTTATCTGATCACGAGCAGTACTTC
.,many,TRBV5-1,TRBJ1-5,CASSLDGSNQPQHF,TGCGCCAGCAGCTTGGACGGTAGCAATCAGCCCCAGCATTTT
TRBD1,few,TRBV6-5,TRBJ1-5,CASSYRQGSQPQHF,TGTGCCAGCAGCTACCGACAGGGAAGTCAGCCCCAGCATTTT
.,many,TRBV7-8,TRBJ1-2,CASSLGGWIGDGYTF,TGTGCCAGCAGCTTAGGGGGATGGATTGGCGATGGCTACACCTTC
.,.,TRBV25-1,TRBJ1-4,CASSDLKREKLFF,TGTGCCAGCAGTGACTTAAAGAGGGAAAAACTGTTTTTT
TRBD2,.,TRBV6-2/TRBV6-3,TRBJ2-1,CASSPLAGVDNEQFF,TGTGCCAGCAGTCCACTAGCGGGAGTAGACAATGAGCAGTTCTTC
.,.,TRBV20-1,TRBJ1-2,CSARDIRDLYGYTF,TGCAGTGCTAGAGATATCAGGGATCTCTATGGCTACACCTTC
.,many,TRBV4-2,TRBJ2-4,CASSQSGGTVGNIQYF,TGTGCCAGCAGCCAGTCGGGGGGGACAGTAGGAAACATTCAGTACTTC
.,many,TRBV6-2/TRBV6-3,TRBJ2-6,CASSYSKAGGNVLTF,TGTGCCAGCAGTTACTCGAAGGCCGGCGGCAACGTCCTGACTTTC
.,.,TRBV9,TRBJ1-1,CASTNGPGGQTKILSEAFF,TGTGCCAGCACCAACGGACCCGGTGGACAGACAAAGATTTTGAGTGAAGCTTTCTTT
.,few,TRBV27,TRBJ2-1,CASSLSMGAWEQFF,TGTGCCAGCAGTTTATCGATGGGGGCCTGGGAGCAGTTCTTC
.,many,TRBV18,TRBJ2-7,CASSPQERKQYF,TGTGCCAGCTCACCACAGGAGCGTAAGCAGTACTTC
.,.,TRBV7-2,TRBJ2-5,CATASSQETQYF,TGTGCCACGGCTAGCAGCCAAGAGACCCAGTACTTC
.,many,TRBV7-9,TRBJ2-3,CASSFHRGTDTQYF,TGTGCCAGCAGCTTCCATAGGGGAACAGATACGCAGTATTTT
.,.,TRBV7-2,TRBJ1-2,CASSLVARDYGYTF,TGTGCCAGCAGCTTAGTGGCCAGAGACTATGGCTACACCTTC
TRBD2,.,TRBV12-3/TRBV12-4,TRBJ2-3,CASSSSGTSGASTDVQYF,TGTGCCAGCAGTTCAAGCGGGACTAGCGGAGCGAGCACAGATGTGCAGTATTTT
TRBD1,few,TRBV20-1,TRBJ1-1,CSASRDSHEAFF,TGCAGTGCCTCGAGGGACAGCCATGAAGCTTTCTTT
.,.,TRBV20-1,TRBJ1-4,CGARDEWVPNEKLFF,TGCGGTGCTAGAGATGAATGGGTCCCTAATGAAAAACTGTTTTTT
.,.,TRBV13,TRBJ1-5,CANSLQGQPQHF,TGTGCCAACAGCTTACAGGGACAGCCCCAGCATTTT
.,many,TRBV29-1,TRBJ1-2,CSVDLTGGYTF,TGCAGCGTTGATCTTACTGGTGGCTACACCTTC
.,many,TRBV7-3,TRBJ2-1,CASSFRLHEQFF,TGTGCCAGCAGCTTTCGGCTACATGAGCAGTTCTTC
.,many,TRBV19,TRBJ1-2,CASSRDGGGYTF,TGTGCCAGTAGCCGGGACGGCGGAGGCTACACCTTC
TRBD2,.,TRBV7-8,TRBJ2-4,CASSGVLAGTSKNIQYF,TGTGCCAGCAGCGGGGTACTAGCGGGAACCTCCAAAAACATTCAGTACTTC
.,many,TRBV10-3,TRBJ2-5,CAIRTQETQYF,TGTGCCATCAGGACCCAAGAGACCCAGTACTTC
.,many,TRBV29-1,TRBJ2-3,CSVSIGNTDTQYF,TGCAGCGTTTCCATAGGGAACACAGATACGCAGTATTTT
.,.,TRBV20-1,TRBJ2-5,CSAPLLTVYETQYF,TGCAGTGCTCCCTTATTGACAGTCTATGAGACCCAGTACTTC
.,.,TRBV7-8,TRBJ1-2,CACSLDGGSYGYTF,TGTGCCTGCAGTTTAGACGGGGGCAGCTATGGCTACACCTTC
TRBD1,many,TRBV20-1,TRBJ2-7,CSANQGASYEQYF,TGCAGTGCTAATCAGGGGGCCTCCTACGAGCAGTACTTC
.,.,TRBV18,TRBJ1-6,CASSPRTVSYNSPLHF,TGTGCCAGCTCACCGCGGACAGTATCCTATAATTCACCCCTCCACTTT
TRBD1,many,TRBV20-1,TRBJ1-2,CSAQTRTGGVSGYTF,TGCAGTGCACAAACCAGGACAGGGGGCGTCTCTGGCTACACCTTC
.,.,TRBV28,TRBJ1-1,CASRRFNTEAFF,TGTGCCAGCAGGCGGTTCAACACTGAAGCTTTCTTT
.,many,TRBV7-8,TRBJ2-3,CASSLGTNSLQVDTQYF,TGTGCCAGCAGCTTAGGGACTAACTCCCTCCAGGTAGATACGCAGTATTTT
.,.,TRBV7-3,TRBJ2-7,CASSPRPWDEQYF,TGTGCCAGCAGCCCCCGACCCTGGGACGAGCAGTACTTC
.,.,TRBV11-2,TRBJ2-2,CASGRDSYTGELFF,TGTGCCAGCGGGCGGGACAGTTACACCGGGGAGCTGTTTTTT
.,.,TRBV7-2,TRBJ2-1,CASSLVGTPFAEQFF,TGTGCCAGCAGCTTAGTTGGGACGCCTTTTGCTGAGCAGTTCTTC
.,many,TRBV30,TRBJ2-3,CAWSVPGDSTDTQYF,TGTGCCTGGAGTGTACCAGGGGATAGCACAGATACGCAGTATTTT
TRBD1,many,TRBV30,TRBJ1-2,CAWSVLRGSNGYTF,TGTGCCTGGAGTGTACTCAGGGGGAGTAATGGCTACACCTTC
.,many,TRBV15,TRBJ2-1,CATSRGGTWEEQFF,TGTGCCACCAGCAGAGGAGGGACTTGGGAGGAGCAGTTCTTC
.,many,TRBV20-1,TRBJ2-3,CSASLPPQGRRTDTQYF,TGCAGTGCTAGCCTCCCACCACAGGGTCGTCGCACAGATACGCAGTATTTT
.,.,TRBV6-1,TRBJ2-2,CASSGWSNTGELFF,TGTGCCAGCAGTGGGTGGTCGAACACCGGGGAGCTGTTTTTT
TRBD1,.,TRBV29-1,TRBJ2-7,CSVAGTGVGSSDVHEQYF,TGCAGCGTGGCTGGGACAGGGGTCGGGAGTTCTGATGTCCACGAGCAGTACTTC
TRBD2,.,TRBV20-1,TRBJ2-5,CSAKPTSGLRGEQYF,TGCAGTGCTAAACCAACTAGCGGCCTCCGGGGGGAGCAGTACTTC
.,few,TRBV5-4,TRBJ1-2,CASSLAAVGRTF,TGTGCCAGCAGCTTGGCCGCGGTGGGGCGCACCTTC
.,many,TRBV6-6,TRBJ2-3,CASVAGLMDTQYF,TGTGCCAGCGTGGCGGGCCTCATGGATACGCAGTATTTT
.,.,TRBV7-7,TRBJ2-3,CASSLIYRDTQYF,TGTGCTAGCAGCTTAATTTACAGAGATACGCAGTATTTT
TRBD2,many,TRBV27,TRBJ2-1,CASSLPTAGGPNEQFF,TGTGCCAGCAGTTTGCCGACCGCGGGGGGGCCAAATGAGCAGTTCTTC
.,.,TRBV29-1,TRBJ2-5,CSVVSLGGETQYF,TGCAGCGTTGTCAGCCTGGGGGGAGAGACCCAGTACTTC
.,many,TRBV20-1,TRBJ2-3,CSALTLPRTDTQYF,TGCAGTGCTTTGACATTGCCCCGCACAGATACGCAGTATTTT